Below are 21 T cell receptor beta chains sequenced from a single sample in a study of breast tumors, draining lymph nodes, adjacent tissues. TCRdb used MiXCR to reprocess the multiplex PCR reads, holding one entry per CDR3 protein. The sample lists more than 20,000 distinct CDR3 sequences; more than 50% were seen once. What was sequenced was breast tumor tissue. These TCRs come from a female donor with breast cancer. Some clones in this sample may be carry-over from other donors' samples.

This chain links TRBV10-3 with TRBJ2-7; 8 bases are a match to TRBD2. Germline CDR1 ENHRY, CDR2 SYGVKD. This CDR3 has 15 residues. J lost 4 bases, V lost 2 bases, and 7 bases had no gene match. The CDR3 is CAISEISGRRYEQYF. CDR3 DNA sequence: TGTGCCATCAGTGAGATAAGCGGGAGAAGGTACGAGCAGTACTTC.

This clonotype was found many times. The rearrangement links TRBV6-2 or TRBV6-3 to TRBJ1-5; D uncertain. CDR3 length: 15 amino acids. CDR1 is MNHEY, CDR2 SVGEGT, per germline. Trimming cost V 5 bases and J 2 bases, with 13 bases left between them. The CDR3 nucleotides read TGTGCCAGCAGTCACTGGTGGGTAGGCAATCAGCCCCAGCATTTT. This gives the protein CASSHWWVGNQPQHF.

The table lists this clonotype with a few counts. The chain uses TRBV7-9 and TRBJ1-6; D is ambiguous. The ends were cut back, 1 base at V and 9 bases at J, with 10 bases in the middle. This CDR3 contains 14 residues. Germline-derived CDR1 and CDR2 are SEHNR and FQNEAQ (reference sequence). The CDR3 reads CASSLVYGSSPLHF. DNA for the CDR3: TGTGCCAGCAGCTTAGTTTACGGGAGTTCACCCCTCCACTTT.

Remarks on this clonotype: One end of the junction varies from germline; a read error may be responsible. The gene calls are TRBV19 and TRBJ2-1; TRBD2 matches 7 bases. This CDR3 region has 12 residues. Germline V CDR1 and CDR2: LNHDA, SQIVND (reference sequence). The CDR3 reads CATAGRPHGEVF. The CDR3 DNA sequence: TGTGCCACAGCGGGGAGGCCCCATGGAGAGGTCTTC. Drawing the rest from reference TRBV19 and TRBJ2-1, the complete variable domain is DGGITQSPKYLFRKEGQNVTLSCEQNLNHDAMYWYRQDPGQGLRLIYYSQIVNDFQKGDIAEGYSVSREKKESFPLTVTSAQKNPTAFYLCATAGRPHGEVFGPGTRLTVL.

The chain combines TRBV29-1 with TRBJ2-5, with D possibly matching TRBD2 (6 bases). V was trimmed by 4 bases and J by 5 bases, leaving 11 bases between them. The V gene's germline CDR1 is SQVTM and CDR2 ANQGSEA. The CDR3 has 12 amino acids. Written as DNA, the CDR3 is TGCAGCGTTGGACAGAGCGGGGAGACCCAGTACTTC. Amino acids: CSVGQSGETQYF.

This clonotype was detected only once. CDR3 in amino acids: CASSLKGWMADTQYF. The CDR3 nucleotides read TGTGCCAGCAGTTTAAAAGGCTGGATGGCAGATACGCAGTATTTT. The chain recombines TRBV12-3 or TRBV12-4 with TRBJ2-3; D unclear. The length of the CDR3 is 15 residues. The germline V and J ends were trimmed by 2 bases and 4 bases, with 13 bases remaining between them.

This clonotype showed up just a few times. This may be a read error, as it is one base from a much larger clone. A read error is likely, as this CDR3 ends without the conserved phenylalanine or tryptophan. The CDR3 DNA reads TGTGCCAGCAGCCCCATCCACTCCTACAATGAGCAGTTCCTC. It is translated as CASSPIHSYNEQFL. V gene TRBV7-9 combines with J gene TRBJ2-1, with no clear D. This CDR3 contains 14 residues. Germline V CDR1 and CDR2: SEHNR, FQNEAQ (reference sequence). Trimming pared 5 bases from V and 0 bases from J, leaving 8 bases between.

This clonotype was counted many times. The rearrangement joins TRBV6-1 to TRBJ1-3; weak D call: TRBD1 (6 bases). There are 16 residues in the CDR3. Trimming removed 5 bases at V and 0 bases at J, with 14 bases between. Germline V gene sequence: CDR1 MNHNS, CDR2 SASEGT. The CDR3 sequence is CASSTGTPSSGNTIYF. In nucleotides, the CDR3 is TGTGCCAGCAGTACCGGGACACCGAGCTCTGGAAACACCATATATTTT.

This clonotype was detected a few times. This chain links TRBV6-5 with TRBJ2-1; TRBD1 matches 9 bases. The CDR3 sequence is 16 residues long. Germline loops: CDR1 MNHEY, CDR2 SVGAGI. V dropped 2 bases and J dropped 10; count of bases not matched to a gene: 12. The CDR3 loop is CASSYTRTGEYREQFF. The CDR3 region has the DNA TGTGCCAGCAGTTACACCCGGACAGGGGAGTATAGGGAGCAGTTCTTC.

The chain uses TRBV2 and TRBJ1-1; weak D call: TRBD1 (6 bases). V was shortened by 6 bases and J by 0 bases, with 8 bases between the two germline ends. The CDR3 totals 13 residues. Germline CDR1 SNHLY, CDR2 FYNNEI. CDR3 sequence (DNA): TGTGCCAGCAGGACAGGCATGAACACTGAAGCTTTCTTT. Its translation is CASRTGMNTEAFF.

This clonotype was picked up many times. This may be a read error, as it is one base from a much larger clone. This chain links TRBV19 with TRBJ2-1; 8 bases are shared with TRBD2. CDR1 LNHDA and CDR2 SQIVND come from the germline V gene (reference sequence). CDR3 length equals 17 residues. CDR3 in amino acids: CASSTLRRLAPNNEQSF. CDR3 in DNA: TGTGCCAGTAGTACCCTCCGGCGACTAGCGCCCAACAATGAGCAGTCCTTC.

In its sample, this clonotype was seen many times. The chain carries TRBV19 and TRBJ2-2; perhaps TRBD2 as D (6 bases). Germline CDR1 LNHDA, CDR2 SQIVND (reference sequence). The CDR3 has 13 residues. V was shortened by 6 bases and J by 2 bases, with 7 bases between the two germline ends. The CDR3 spells CASSGRNTGELFF. DNA of the CDR3: TGTGCCAGTAGCGGGAGAAACACCGGGGAGCTGTTTTTT.

The chain uses TRBV5-4 and TRBJ2-3, with unresolved D. The germline V gene encodes CDR1 SGHNT and CDR2 YYREEE (reference sequence). CDR3 length: 16 amino acids. Between the trimmed V and J ends, which lost 0 bases and 3 bases, there was a span of 14 bases. CDR3 loop: CASSLATALGTDTQYF. In DNA, the CDR3 is TGTGCCAGCAGCTTGGCAACAGCCCTGGGTACAGATACGCAGTATTTT.

The CDR3 nucleotides read TGCAGTGCTACGCGGACAGGGGGCGGACTGGTTCACTTT. Translating gives CSATRTGGGLVHF. This chain connects TRBV20-1 to TRBJ1-6; 11 nucleotides align to TRBD1. Trimming cost V 4 bases and J 19 bases; bases outside gene matches: 12. The CDR3 runs 13 residues. The germline CDR1 and CDR2 sequences are DFQATT and SNEGSKA (reference sequence).

This rearrangement joins TRBV20-1 to TRBJ1-4; 11 positions match TRBD1. V lost 5 bases, J lost 7 bases, and 6 bases stayed unmatched. This CDR3 has 14 residues. Germline CDR1 is DFQATT and CDR2 is SNEGSKA (reference sequence). This CDR3 reads CSAGQGAPGEKLFF. DNA of the CDR3: TGCAGTGCTGGACAGGGGGCGCCGGGTGAAAAACTGTTTTTT.

About this clonotype: The conserved closing phenylalanine or tryptophan is absent in this CDR3, likely reflecting a read error. The chain uses TRBV12-5 and TRBJ2-5, with 7 bases that match TRBD1. With 5 bases clipped from V and 2 bases from J, the junction kept 2 bases outside the gene matches. The V gene's germline CDR1 is LGHNT and CDR2 FRNRAP. CDR3 length: 13 residues. The CDR3 coding sequence is TGTGCTAGTGGTCGGGACAGACAAGAGACCCAGTACTGC. Protein product: CASGRDRQETQYC.

This clonotype was counted many times. The chain recombines TRBV2 with TRBJ2-5; D unresolved. The germline V gene encodes CDR1 SNHLY and CDR2 FYNNEI. Trimming left V 4 bases short and J 4 bases short, with 13 bases between. The CDR3 runs 14 residues. This CDR3 is CASSGVVGGETQYF. CDR3 bases: TGTGCCAGCAGTGGTGTCGTCGGCGGAGAGACCCAGTACTTC.

As concerns this clonotype: Lacking the conserved final phenylalanine or tryptophan, this CDR3 likely reflects a read error. The V and J genes are TRBV19 and TRBJ1-5; D is perhaps TRBD1 (6 bases). Trimming removed 9 bases from V and 0 bases from J, with 21 bases in between. CDR3 size: 17 residues. Germline assignment: CDR1 LNHDA and CDR2 SQIVND (reference sequence). The CDR3 is CASQEPPRGVSNQPQHV. The DNA for the CDR3 is TGTGCCAGCCAAGAACCTCCCAGGGGAGTTAGCAATCAGCCCCAGCATGTG.

A single count supports this clonotype. The genes are TRBV24-1 and TRBJ1-2; TRBD1 aligns across 8 bases. The CDR3 sequence is 14 residues long. Germline assignment: CDR1 KGHDR and CDR2 SFDVKD. The trim removed 1 base at V and 6 bases at J, leaving 3 bases unmatched. In nucleotides, the CDR3 is TGTGCCACCAGTGATTTACCAGGGGGCGATGGCTACACCTTC. Encoded protein: CATSDLPGGDGYTF.

This chain uses TRBV29-1 with TRBJ2-7; 9 bases agree with TRBD1. The CDR3 extends over 13 amino acids. The V gene's germline CDR1 is SQVTM and CDR2 ANQGSEA. Losses at the gene ends were 7 bases for V and 6 bases for J; bases not matched to a gene: 10. The CDR3 nucleotides read TGCAGCGCTACCCTGGACAGGGGACGCGAGCAGTACTTC. Translating gives CSATLDRGREQYF.

This rearrangement joins TRBV6-5 to TRBJ2-7; TRBD1 matches at 10 bases. This CDR3 contains 15 residues. Trimming cost V 5 bases and J 3 bases; bases outside gene matches: 7. Germline lookup yields CDR1 MNHEY and CDR2 SVGAGI. The CDR3: CASSHRDRGNYEQYF. In DNA, the CDR3 is TGTGCCAGCAGTCACCGGGACAGGGGCAACTACGAGCAGTACTTC.